The rows below give T cell receptor beta chains drawn from one sample of a study of spatial heterogeneity in lung cancer. TCRdb called the 5' RACE reads again in MiXCR, with one record for every CDR3 protein. The sample shows about 52,000 distinct CDR3 sequences, roughly 7.4% of them seen only once. Sequences were derived from PBMCs, sampled at follow-up. The origin of the receptors is a female donor with early-stage non-small cell lung cancer. The CDR3 runs from the conserved cysteine through the conserved F or W. Fields, in order: clone size, V gene, J gene, D gene, CDR3 protein, CDR3 DNA. The D gene is left open where the match is weak. Clone size, where shown, is once, few, many, or a class for clones that have expanded.

>many|TRBV9|TRBJ2-7|NA
CASSVAPTQASYEQYF
TGTGCCAGCAGCGTAGCCCCCACGCAGGCCAGCTACGAGCAGTACTTC
>many|TRBV9|TRBJ2-2|NA
CASSVVVTNPHINTGELFF
TGTGCCAGCAGCGTAGTGGTAACCAACCCTCATATCAACACCGGGGAGCTGTTTTTT
>NA|TRBV5-1|TRBJ1-1|NA
CASSLIGVNTEAFF
TGCGCCAGCAGCTTGATAGGGGTGAACACTGAAGCTTTCTTT
>many|TRBV24-1|TRBJ1-2|NA
CATSFDTKLGLNGYTF
TGTGCCACCAGTTTCGATACCAAACTTGGTCTGAATGGCTACACCTTC
>many|TRBV4-3|TRBJ2-1|NA
CASSQDRVVSEQFF
TGCGCCAGCAGCCAAGATCGGGTAGTGTCTGAGCAGTTCTTC
>few|TRBV4-3|TRBJ2-3|NA
CASSQGLPTDTQYF
TGCGCCAGCAGCCAAGGACTACCCACAGATACGCAGTATTTT
>few|TRBV30|TRBJ1-1|TRBD1
CAWRDWTGALNTEAFF
TGTGCCTGGAGGGACTGGACAGGGGCGCTGAACACTGAAGCTTTCTTT
>NA|TRBV29-1|TRBJ1-2|NA
CSVARGSNNYGYTF
TGCAGCGTGGCCCGCGGTTCGAATAACTATGGCTACACCTTC
>few|TRBV15|TRBJ1-6|NA
CATSRDPVTNSPLHF
TGTGCCACCAGCAGAGATCCGGTTACTAATTCACCCCTCCACTTT
>many|TRBV2|TRBJ1-2|NA
CASGRDRFAYGYTF
TGTGCCAGCGGAAGGGATCGCTTCGCCTATGGCTACACCTTC
>few|TRBV7-2|TRBJ2-7|NA
CASSLSARGSYEQYF
TGTGCCAGCAGCTTATCGGCCAGGGGTAGTTACGAGCAGTACTTC
>few|TRBV6-1|TRBJ2-1|TRBD2
CASRYILAGGLNEQFF
TGTGCCAGCAGATATATACTAGCGGGGGGCCTCAATGAGCAGTTCTTC
>NA|TRBV4-1|TRBJ2-3|NA
CASSQALAEDTQYF
TGCGCCAGCAGCCAAGCACTAGCCGAAGATACGCAGTATTTT
>many|TRBV11-2|TRBJ1-1|TRBD1
CASSPRDRGTEAFF
TGTGCCAGCAGCCCCCGGGACAGGGGCACTGAAGCTTTCTTT
>few|TRBV20-1|TRBJ1-1|NA
CSARDSVSSARAFF
TGCAGTGCTAGAGATTCGGTCTCTTCGGCCAGGGCTTTCTTT
>few|TRBV18|TRBJ2-7|NA
CASSPRPQGYEQYF
TGTGCCAGCTCACCACGCCCCCAGGGCTACGAGCAGTACTTC
>few|TRBV3-1|TRBJ2-2|NA
CASSQVTGARGGELFF
TGTGCCAGCAGCCAAGTGACCGGGGCCCGGGGAGGGGAGCTGTTTTTT
>many|TRBV2|TRBJ2-7|NA
CASSATGTIVYEQYF
TGTGCCAGCAGCGCGACCGGGACAATTGTCTACGAGCAGTACTTC
>many|TRBV7-9|TRBJ2-3|NA
CASSFPPGDTQYF
TGTGCCAGCAGCTTCCCCCCCGGAGATACGCAGTATTTT
>many|TRBV2|TRBJ2-1|TRBD2
CASYGGGYNEQFF
TGTGCCAGCTACGGGGGGGGATACAATGAGCAGTTCTTC
>few|TRBV24-1|TRBJ2-2|TRBD1
CATGTGNTGELFF
TGTGCCACAGGGACAGGGAACACCGGGGAGCTGTTTTTT
>many|TRBV7-8|TRBJ1-1|NA
CASSTVGGVTEAFF
TGTGCCAGCAGCACCGTGGGGGGGGTGACTGAAGCTTTCTTT
>many|TRBV6-6|TRBJ2-5|NA
CASSYRPGRETQYF
TGTGCCAGCAGTTACAGGCCAGGGCGAGAGACCCAGTACTTC
>many|TRBV15|TRBJ1-3|NA
CATSRERRSSSGNTIYF
TGTGCCACCAGCAGAGAGCGACGTTCTAGCTCTGGAAACACCATATATTTT
>NA|TRBV6-1|TRBJ2-1|NA
CASSDLRGPSPEQFF
TGTGCCAGCAGTGACCTCCGGGGGCCCTCCCCTGAGCAGTTCTTC
>NA|TRBV20-1|TRBJ2-5|NA
CSALSGGETQYF
TGCAGTGCTCTTAGCGGTGGAGAGACCCAGTACTTC
>many|TRBV6-5|TRBJ1-6|NA
CASSYSAQLNSPLHF
TGTGCCAGCAGTTACTCGGCACAGCTTAATTCACCCCTCCACTTT
>few|TRBV4-1|TRBJ1-1|NA
CASSQAGGRVWTEAFF
TGCGCCAGCAGCCAAGCGGGGGGCAGGGTATGGACTGAAGCTTTCTTT
>many|TRBV20-1|TRBJ2-3|TRBD2
CGARKRDLAGRRTDTQYF
TGCGGTGCTAGAAAGAGGGACCTAGCGGGGCGGAGGACAGATACGCAGTATTTT
>many|TRBV7-3|TRBJ2-1|NA
CASSSGDYNEQFF
TGTGCCAGCAGCTCGGGGGATTACAATGAGCAGTTCTTC
>many|TRBV10-3|TRBJ2-7|TRBD1
CAIRSTGGNYEQYF
TGTGCCATCAGATCGACAGGGGGAAACTACGAGCAGTACTTC
>many|TRBV5-1|TRBJ2-3|NA
CASSLGVWAREADTQYF
TGCGCCAGCAGCTTGGGAGTTTGGGCGAGGGAGGCAGATACGCAGTATTTT
>many|TRBV15|TRBJ1-5|NA
CATSRDRGNQPQHF
TGTGCCACCAGCAGAGATCGCGGGAATCAGCCCCAGCATTTT
>few|TRBV29-1|TRBJ2-5|TRBD1
CSVGDRVGETQYF
TGCAGCGTTGGGGACAGGGTGGGGGAGACCCAGTACTTC
>many|TRBV29-1|TRBJ1-1|NA
CSVEAGKEAFF
TGCAGCGTTGAAGCTGGGAAAGAAGCTTTCTTT
>NA|TRBV20-1|TRBJ2-2|NA
CSARDRFGAGNTGELFF
TGCAGTGCTAGAGATAGGTTCGGGGCAGGGAACACCGGGGAGCTGTTTTTT
>NA|TRBV4-1|TRBJ2-1|NA
CASSQADSAHEQFF
TGCGCCAGCAGCCAAGCCGATAGCGCCCATGAGCAGTTCTTC
>many|TRBV5-1|TRBJ2-3|TRBD2
CASSFGLAGGNLIDTQYF
TGCGCCAGCAGCTTTGGTCTAGCGGGGGGCAACTTGATAGATACGCAGTATTTT
>NA|TRBV5-1|TRBJ2-1|TRBD1
CASSTTGGSSYNEQFF
TGCGCCAGCAGCACCACAGGGGGCAGCTCCTACAATGAGCAGTTCTTC
>NA|TRBV20-1|TRBJ2-3|TRBD1
CSASWTGSTDTQYF
TGCAGTGCATCGTGGACAGGGAGCACAGATACGCAGTATTTT
>NA|TRBV11-2|TRBJ1-2|NA
CASSSRDAANYGYTF
TGTGCCAGCAGCTCCCGGGACGCAGCTAACTATGGCTACACCTTC
>medium-sized|TRBV6-2/TRBV6-3|TRBJ2-7|NA
CASSYGGTAYEQYF
TGTGCCAGCAGTTACGGTGGGACCGCGTACGAGCAGTACTTC